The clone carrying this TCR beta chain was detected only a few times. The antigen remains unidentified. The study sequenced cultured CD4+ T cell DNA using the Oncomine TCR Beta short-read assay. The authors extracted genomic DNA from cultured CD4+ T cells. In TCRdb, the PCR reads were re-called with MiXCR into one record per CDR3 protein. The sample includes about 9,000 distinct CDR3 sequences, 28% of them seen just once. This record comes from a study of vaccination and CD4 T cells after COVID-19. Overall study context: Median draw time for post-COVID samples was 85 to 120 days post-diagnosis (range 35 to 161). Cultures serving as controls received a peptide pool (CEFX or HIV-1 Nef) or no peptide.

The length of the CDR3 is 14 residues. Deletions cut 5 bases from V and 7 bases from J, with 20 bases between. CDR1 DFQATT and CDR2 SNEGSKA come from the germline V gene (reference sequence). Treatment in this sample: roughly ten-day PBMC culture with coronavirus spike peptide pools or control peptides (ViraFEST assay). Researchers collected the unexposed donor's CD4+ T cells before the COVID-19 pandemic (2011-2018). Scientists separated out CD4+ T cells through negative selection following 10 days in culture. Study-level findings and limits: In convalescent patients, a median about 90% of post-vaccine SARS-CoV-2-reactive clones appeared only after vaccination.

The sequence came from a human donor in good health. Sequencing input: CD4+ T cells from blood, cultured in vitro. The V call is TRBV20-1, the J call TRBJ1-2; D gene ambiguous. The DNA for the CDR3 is TGCAGTGCTGGACCCAATCGGGGTTCGGGTGGCTACACCTTC. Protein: CSAGPNRGSGGYTF.